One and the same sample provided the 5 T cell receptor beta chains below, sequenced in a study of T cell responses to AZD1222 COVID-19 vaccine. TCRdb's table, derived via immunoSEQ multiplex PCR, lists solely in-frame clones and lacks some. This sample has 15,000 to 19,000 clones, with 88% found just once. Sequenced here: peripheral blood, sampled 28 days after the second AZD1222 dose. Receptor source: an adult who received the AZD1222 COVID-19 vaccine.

CDR3 DNA: TGCGCCAGCAGTGTGGGATTACCTAGCTCCTACGAGCAGTACTTC. Protein product: CASSVGLPSSYEQYF. The chain uses TRBV10-1 and TRBJ2-7; the D is unclear. The V gene's germline CDR1 is WNHNN and CDR2 SYGVQD (reference sequence). Between the trimmed V and J ends, which lost 4 bases and 0 bases, there was a span of 13 bases. This CDR3 comprises 15 residues.

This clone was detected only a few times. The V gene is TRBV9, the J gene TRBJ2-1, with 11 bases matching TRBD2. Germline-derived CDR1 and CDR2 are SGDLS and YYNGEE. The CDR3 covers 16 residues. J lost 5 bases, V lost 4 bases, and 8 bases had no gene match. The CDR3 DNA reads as TGTGCCAGCAGCCGTGCCCTAGCGGGGGGTGACAATGAGCAGTTCTTC. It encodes CASSRALAGGDNEQFF.

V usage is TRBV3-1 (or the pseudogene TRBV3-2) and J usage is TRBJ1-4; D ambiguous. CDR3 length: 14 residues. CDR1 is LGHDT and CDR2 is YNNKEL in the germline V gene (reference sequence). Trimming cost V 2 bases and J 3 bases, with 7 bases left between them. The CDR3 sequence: CASSQRQPNEKLFF. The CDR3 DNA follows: TGTGCCAGCAGCCAAAGGCAGCCTAATGAAAAACTGTTTTTT.

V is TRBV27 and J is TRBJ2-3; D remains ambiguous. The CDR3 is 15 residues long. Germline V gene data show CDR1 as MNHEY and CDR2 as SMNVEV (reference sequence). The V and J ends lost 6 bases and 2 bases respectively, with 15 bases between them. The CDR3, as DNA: TGTGCCAGCAGCCTTCGACCAGTCGCCACAGATACGCAGTATTTT. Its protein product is CASSLRPVATDTQYF.

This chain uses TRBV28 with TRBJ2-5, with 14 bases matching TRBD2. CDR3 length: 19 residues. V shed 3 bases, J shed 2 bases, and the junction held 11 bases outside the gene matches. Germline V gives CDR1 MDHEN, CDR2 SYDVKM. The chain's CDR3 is CASSFGATSGRGGQETQYF. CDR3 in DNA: TGTGCCAGCAGTTTCGGTGCGACTAGCGGGAGGGGCGGGCAAGAGACCCAGTACTTC.